This is a list of T cell receptor beta chains from one sample in a study of T cells in Graves' hyperthyroidism and ophthalmopathy. TCRdb itself ran the multiplex PCR reads through MiXCR, one entry per CDR3 protein. Of hundreds of thousands of distinct CDR3 sequences listed, about 15% are singletons. The specimen was blood. Receptor source: a woman between 40 and 55 years old with Graves' ophthalmopathy. Both conserved end residues are part of each CDR3. The size field is filled for only some rows; it gives once, few, many or a size class.

J gene | clone size | V gene | CDR3 protein
TRBJ1-1 | many | TRBV19 | CASSMGRGTEAFF
TRBJ2-5 | many | TRBV28 | CASSPNQRETQYF
TRBJ2-2 | - | TRBV6-4 | CASSDSAGELFF
TRBJ2-2 | few | TRBV18 | CASSPGRDTGELFF
TRBJ2-5 | - | TRBV6-1 | CASRPFRGGETQYF
TRBJ1-2 | many | TRBV15 | CATSVQGTGYTF
TRBJ1-2 | many | TRBV28 | CASTVGYGYTF
TRBJ2-5 | - | TRBV5-1 | CASSPQTGSAQYF
TRBJ2-5 | - | TRBV7-9 | CASSLGVEGETQYF
TRBJ2-7 | many | TRBV27 | CASRWTARDEQYF
TRBJ2-2 | many | TRBV6-1 | CASSEQGLAGELFF
TRBJ1-3 | - | TRBV20-1 | CSVPGISGNTIYF
TRBJ1-1 | many | TRBV11-3 | CASSLGQETTEAFF
TRBJ2-3 | few | TRBV28 | CASSFMDTSTDTQYF
TRBJ1-2 | many | TRBV2 | CASSEGVRENGYTF
TRBJ2-5 | - | TRBV20-1 | CSAPAGGGYQETQYF
TRBJ2-7 | many | TRBV11-1 | CASSRGQAVGEQYF
TRBJ1-1 | few | TRBV19 | CASSKENTEAFF
TRBJ2-6 | many | TRBV28 | CASSLFQGIPSGANVLTF
TRBJ2-7 | - | TRBV25-1 | CASSVTGTSLHEQYF
TRBJ1-6 | many | TRBV2 | CARRSSYNSPLHF
TRBJ2-5 | many | TRBV20-1 | CSAKKDTFSQYF
TRBJ2-7 | many | TRBV10-3 | CAITYGLAYEQYF
TRBJ2-7 | many | TRBV6-1 | CASRADLAGVSYEQYF
TRBJ2-5 | many | TRBV6-2/TRBV6-3 | CASSATIRKGGKQETQYF
TRBJ2-7 | many | TRBV6-2/TRBV6-3 | CASSFVAVAPAYEQYF
TRBJ1-5 | many | TRBV18 | CASSPSGTTDSNQPQHF
TRBJ1-2 | - | TRBV7-2 | CASRPRGSFYGYTF
TRBJ1-1 | few | TRBV9 | CASSPIEGFSEAFF
TRBJ1-2 | - | TRBV9 | CASSVEGVTVYGYTF
TRBJ2-5 | many | TRBV29-1 | CTYPGLAGVETQYF
TRBJ2-7 | few | TRBV29-1 | CSVVGEGIYEQYF
TRBJ2-7 | many | TRBV28 | CASWDFANSPEQYF
TRBJ1-2 | many | TRBV5-5 | CASSLVGDRDGYTF
TRBJ2-7 | many | TRBV29-1 | CSVGNGNYEQYF
TRBJ1-1 | many | TRBV30 | CAWSLQGGNTEAFF
TRBJ2-6 | - | TRBV28 | CATTQSHNVLTF
TRBJ2-7 | many | TRBV27 | CARPSRARGQKQYF
TRBJ1-5 | few | TRBV2 | CASRKTGNSNQPQHF
TRBJ2-5 | many | TRBV5-1 | CASSGTGPIQYF
TRBJ2-7 | many | TRBV18 | CASSPGTGDEQYF
TRBJ1-6 | many | TRBV28 | CASSLVGDNSPLHF
TRBJ2-7 | many | TRBV6-1 | CATTHSGSSYEQYF
TRBJ2-5 | - | TRBV11-2 | CASRSIAGPRETQYF
TRBJ1-3 | many | TRBV12-3/TRBV12-4 | CASSLGTTIYF
TRBJ2-2 | - | TRBV4-2 | CASSQGLAQRGTGELFF
TRBJ1-3 | many | TRBV28 | CASTLRGVLGNTIYF
TRBJ2-4 | - | TRBV7-2 | CASSSGQENIQYF
TRBJ2-7 | few | TRBV7-2 | CASTSSAGVRNEQYF
TRBJ2-7 | many | TRBV12-3/TRBV12-4 | CASSPSGVTYEQYF
TRBJ2-7 | - | TRBV28 | CASSLAGRLSYEQYF
TRBJ2-5 | many | TRBV7-9 | CASSPGQTIEETQYF
TRBJ2-2 | - | TRBV19 | CASRLTGGSTGELFF